The clone carrying this TCR beta chain is a singleton in its sample. This specimen belongs to a study of control samples from healthy donors and cancer patients. TCRdb's table, derived via immunoSEQ multiplex PCR, lists solely in-frame clones and lacks some. The sample holds under 65,000 clones, about 89% seen once. Trimming pared 6 bases from V and 10 bases from J, leaving 16 bases between. There are 13 residues in the CDR3. Sequenced sample: PBMCs. This TCR was sampled from a woman aged 55-75 years with lung cancer. This chain joins TRBV12-3 or TRBV12-4 and TRBJ2-1; D may be TRBD1 or TRBD2 (5 bases each). The CDR3 coding sequence is TGTGCCAGCAGGTCCGGGACCCACCACGAGCAGTTCTTC. It specifies CASRSGTHHEQFF.